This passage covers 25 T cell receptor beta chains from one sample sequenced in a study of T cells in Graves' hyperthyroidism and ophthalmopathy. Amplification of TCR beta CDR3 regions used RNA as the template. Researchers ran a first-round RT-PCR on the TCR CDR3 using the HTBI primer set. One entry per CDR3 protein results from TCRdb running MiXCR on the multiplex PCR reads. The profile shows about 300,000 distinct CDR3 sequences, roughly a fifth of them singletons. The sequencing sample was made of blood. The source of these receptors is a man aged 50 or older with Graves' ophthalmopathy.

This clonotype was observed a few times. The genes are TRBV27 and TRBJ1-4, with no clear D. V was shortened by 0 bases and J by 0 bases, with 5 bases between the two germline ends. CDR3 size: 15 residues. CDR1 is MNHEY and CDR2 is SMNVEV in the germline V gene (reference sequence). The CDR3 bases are TGTGCCAGCAGTTTATCTAGGGCAACTAATGAAAAACTGTTTTTT. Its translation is CASSLSRATNEKLFF.

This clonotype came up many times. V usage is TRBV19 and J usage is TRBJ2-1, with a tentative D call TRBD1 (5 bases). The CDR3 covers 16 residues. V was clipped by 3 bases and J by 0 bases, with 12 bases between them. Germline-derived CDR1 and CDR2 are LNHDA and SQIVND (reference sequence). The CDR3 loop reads CASSIQGPSSYNEQFF. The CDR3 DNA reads TGTGCCAGTAGTATCCAGGGTCCCAGCTCCTACAATGAGCAGTTCTTC. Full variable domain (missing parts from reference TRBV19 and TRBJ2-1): DGGITQSPKYLFRKEGQNVTLSCEQNLNHDAMYWYRQDPGQGLRLIYYSQIVNDFQKGDIAEGYSVSREKKESFPLTVTSAQKNPTAFYLCASSIQGPSSYNEQFFGPGTRLTVL.

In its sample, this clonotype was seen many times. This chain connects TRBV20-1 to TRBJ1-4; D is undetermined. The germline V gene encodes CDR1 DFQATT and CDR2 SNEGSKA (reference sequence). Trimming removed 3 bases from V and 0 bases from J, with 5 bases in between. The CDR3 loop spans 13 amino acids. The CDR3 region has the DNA TGCAGTGCTAGGGCGCCAACTAATGAAAAACTGTTTTTT. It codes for CSARAPTNEKLFF.

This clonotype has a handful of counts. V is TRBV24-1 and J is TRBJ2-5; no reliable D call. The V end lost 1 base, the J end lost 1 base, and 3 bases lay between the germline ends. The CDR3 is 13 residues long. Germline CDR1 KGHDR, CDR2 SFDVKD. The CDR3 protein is CATSDFTQETQYF. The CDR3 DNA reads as TGTGCCACCAGTGATTTCACCCAAGAGACCCAGTACTTC.

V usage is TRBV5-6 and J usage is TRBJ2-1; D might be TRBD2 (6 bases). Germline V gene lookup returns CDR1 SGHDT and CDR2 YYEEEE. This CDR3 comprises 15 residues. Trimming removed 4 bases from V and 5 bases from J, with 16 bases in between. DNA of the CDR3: TGTGCCAGCAGCCTGATATCTAGCGTGAACAATGAGCAGTTCTTC. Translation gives CASSLISSVNNEQFF.

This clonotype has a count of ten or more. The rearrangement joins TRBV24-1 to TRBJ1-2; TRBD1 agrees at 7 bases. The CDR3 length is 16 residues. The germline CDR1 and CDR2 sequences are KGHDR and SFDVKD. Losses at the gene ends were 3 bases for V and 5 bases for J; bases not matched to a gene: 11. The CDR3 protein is CATSDAERQGGYGYTF. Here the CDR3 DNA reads TGTGCCACCAGTGATGCGGAACGACAGGGAGGATATGGCTACACCTTC.

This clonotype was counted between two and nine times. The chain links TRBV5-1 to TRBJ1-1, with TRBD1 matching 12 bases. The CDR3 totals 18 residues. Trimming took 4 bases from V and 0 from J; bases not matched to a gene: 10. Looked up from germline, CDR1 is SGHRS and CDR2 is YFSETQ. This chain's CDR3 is CASSPPGQGALMNTEAFF. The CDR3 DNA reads TGCGCCAGCAGCCCCCCGGGACAGGGGGCATTAATGAACACTGAAGCTTTCTTT.

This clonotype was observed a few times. CDR3 sequence reads: CASSDGTLSGNTIYF. The CDR3 region has the DNA TGTGCCAGCAGTGATGGGACACTCTCTGGAAACACCATATATTTT. The chain is built from TRBV2 and TRBJ1-3; D perhaps matches TRBD1 (6 bases). Germline V gene lookup returns CDR1 SNHLY and CDR2 FYNNEI. The CDR3 is made up of 15 amino acids. The V and J ends lost 3 bases and 0 bases respectively, with 9 bases between them.

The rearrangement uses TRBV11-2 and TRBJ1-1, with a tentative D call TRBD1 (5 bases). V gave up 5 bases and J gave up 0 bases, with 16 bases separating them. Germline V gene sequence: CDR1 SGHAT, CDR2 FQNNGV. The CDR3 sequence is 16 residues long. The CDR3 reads CASSPPRQTMNTEAFF. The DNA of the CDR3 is TGTGCCAGCAGCCCCCCCAGACAGACTATGAACACTGAAGCTTTCTTT.

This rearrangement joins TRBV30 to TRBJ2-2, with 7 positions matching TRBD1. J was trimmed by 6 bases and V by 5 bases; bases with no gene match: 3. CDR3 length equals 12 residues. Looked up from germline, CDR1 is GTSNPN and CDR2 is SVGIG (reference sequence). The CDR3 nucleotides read TGTGCCTGGGGGCAGGGGGCCGGGGAGCTGTTTTTT. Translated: CAWGQGAGELFF.

CDR3 amino acids: CASSEMRGGNTGELFF. The CDR3 coding sequence is TGTGCCAGCAGTGAAATGAGAGGGGGCAACACCGGGGAGCTGTTTTTT. J is TRBJ2-2 and V is TRBV6-1, with 7 bases that match TRBD1. With 2 bases clipped from V and 2 bases from J, the junction kept 5 bases outside the gene matches. Germline CDR1 reads MNHNS; CDR2 reads SASEGT. The CDR3 covers 16 residues.

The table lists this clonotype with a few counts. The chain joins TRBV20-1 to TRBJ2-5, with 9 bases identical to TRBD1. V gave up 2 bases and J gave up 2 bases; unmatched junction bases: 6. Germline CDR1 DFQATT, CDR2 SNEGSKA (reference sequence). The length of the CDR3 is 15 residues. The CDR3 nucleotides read TGCAGTGCTAGACGAACAGGGGGCGGGCAAGAGACCCAGTACTTC. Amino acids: CSARRTGGGQETQYF.

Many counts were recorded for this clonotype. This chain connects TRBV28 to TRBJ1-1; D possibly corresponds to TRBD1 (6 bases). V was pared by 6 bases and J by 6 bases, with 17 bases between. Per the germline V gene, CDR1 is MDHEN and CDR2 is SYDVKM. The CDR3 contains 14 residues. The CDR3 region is CASSPGGSRPEAFF. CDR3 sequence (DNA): TGTGCCAGCAGCCCCGGGGGCAGTCGCCCTGAAGCTTTCTTT.

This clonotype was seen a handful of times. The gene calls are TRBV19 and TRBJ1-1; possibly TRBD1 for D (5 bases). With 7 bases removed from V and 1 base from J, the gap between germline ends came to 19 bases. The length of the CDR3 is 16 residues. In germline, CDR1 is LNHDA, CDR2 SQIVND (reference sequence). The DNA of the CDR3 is TGTGCCAGTAAGGTGAAAACCCCAAGGGGGAACACTGAAGCTTTCTTT. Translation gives CASKVKTPRGNTEAFF.

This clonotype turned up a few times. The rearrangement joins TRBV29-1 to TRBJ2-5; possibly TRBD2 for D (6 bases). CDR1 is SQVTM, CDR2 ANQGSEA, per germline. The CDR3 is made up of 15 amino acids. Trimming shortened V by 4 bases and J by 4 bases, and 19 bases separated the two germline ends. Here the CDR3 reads CSVGRGSSPGETQYF. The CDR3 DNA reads TGCAGCGTTGGCCGGGGGTCTAGCCCAGGAGAGACCCAGTACTTC.

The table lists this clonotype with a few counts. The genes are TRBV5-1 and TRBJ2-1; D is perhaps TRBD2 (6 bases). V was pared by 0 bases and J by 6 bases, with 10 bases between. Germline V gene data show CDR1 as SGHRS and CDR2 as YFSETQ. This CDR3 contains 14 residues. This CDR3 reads CASSLGTKANEQFF. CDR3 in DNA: TGCGCCAGCAGCTTGGGGACTAAAGCCAATGAGCAGTTCTTC.

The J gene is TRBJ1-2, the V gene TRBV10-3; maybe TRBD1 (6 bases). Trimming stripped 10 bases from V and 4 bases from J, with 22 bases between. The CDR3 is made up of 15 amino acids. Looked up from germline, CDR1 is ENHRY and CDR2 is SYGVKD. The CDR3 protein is CATGGQGRDLYGYTF. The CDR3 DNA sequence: TGTGCCACCGGGGGACAAGGTCGGGACCTCTATGGCTACACCTTC.

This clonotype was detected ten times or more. CDR3 coding DNA: TGTGCCAGCAGTTTGACGGCCGGACCCTATGGCTACACCTTC. Its translation is CASSLTAGPYGYTF. The rearrangement joins TRBV28 to TRBJ1-2; D remains ambiguous. V shed 3 bases and J shed 4 bases, with 12 bases lying between them. In germline, CDR1 is MDHEN, CDR2 SYDVKM. The length of the CDR3 is 14 residues.

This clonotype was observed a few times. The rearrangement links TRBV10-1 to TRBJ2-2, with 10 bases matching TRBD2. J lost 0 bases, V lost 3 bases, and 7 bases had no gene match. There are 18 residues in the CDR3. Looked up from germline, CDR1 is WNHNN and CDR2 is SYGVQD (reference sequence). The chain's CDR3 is CASSDGSSGRANTGELFF. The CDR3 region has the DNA TGCGCCAGCAGTGATGGTTCTAGCGGGAGAGCGAACACCGGGGAGCTGTTTTTT.

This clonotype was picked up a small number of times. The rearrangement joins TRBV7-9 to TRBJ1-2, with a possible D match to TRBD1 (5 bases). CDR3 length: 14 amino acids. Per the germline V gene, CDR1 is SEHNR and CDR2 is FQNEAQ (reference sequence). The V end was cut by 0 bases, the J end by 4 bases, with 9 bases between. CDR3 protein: CASSLAGQGYGYTF. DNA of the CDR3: TGTGCCAGCAGCTTAGCCGGTCAGGGCTATGGCTACACCTTC.

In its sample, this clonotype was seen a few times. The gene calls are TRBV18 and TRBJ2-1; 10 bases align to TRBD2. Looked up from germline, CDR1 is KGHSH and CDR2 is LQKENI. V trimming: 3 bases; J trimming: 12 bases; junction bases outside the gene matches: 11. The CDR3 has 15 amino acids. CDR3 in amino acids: CASSPPSGSGVWQFF. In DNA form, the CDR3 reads TGTGCCAGCTCACCTCCTAGCGGGAGTGGCGTTTGGCAGTTCTTC.

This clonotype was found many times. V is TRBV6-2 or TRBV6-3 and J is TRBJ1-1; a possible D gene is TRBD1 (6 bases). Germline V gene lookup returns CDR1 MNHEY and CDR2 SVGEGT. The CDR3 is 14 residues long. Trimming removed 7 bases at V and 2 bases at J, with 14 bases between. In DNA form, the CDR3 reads TGTGCCAGCATCTTGGACAGAATTAACACTGAAGCTTTCTTT. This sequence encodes CASILDRINTEAFF.

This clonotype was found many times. CDR3 nucleotide sequence: TGTGCCAGCAGCGCCGTAGTGAACACTGAAGCTTTCTTT. As protein: CASSAVVNTEAFF. The J gene is TRBJ1-1, the V gene TRBV7-9; unclear D gene. Per germline, CDR1 SEHNR and CDR2 FQNEAQ (reference sequence). CDR3 length: 13 residues. The V and J ends lost 5 bases and 0 bases respectively, with 7 bases between them.

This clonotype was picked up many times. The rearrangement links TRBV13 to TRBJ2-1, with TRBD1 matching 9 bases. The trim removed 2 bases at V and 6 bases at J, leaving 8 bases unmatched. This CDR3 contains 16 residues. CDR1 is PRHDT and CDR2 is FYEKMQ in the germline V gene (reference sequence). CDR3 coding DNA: TGTGCCAGCAGCTTAAGAGGGACAGGGATGAGCAATGAGCAGTTCTTC. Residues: CASSLRGTGMSNEQFF.

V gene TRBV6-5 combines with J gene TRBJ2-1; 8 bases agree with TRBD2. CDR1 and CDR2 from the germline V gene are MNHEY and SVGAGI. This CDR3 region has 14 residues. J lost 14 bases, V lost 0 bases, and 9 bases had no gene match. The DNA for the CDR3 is TGTGCCAGCAGTTACTCGACCAGCGGGAGTGGGAAGTTCTTC. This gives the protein CASSYSTSGSGKFF.